This TCR beta chain was profiled in a study of Ad26.COV2.S vaccination and SARS-CoV-2 variants (dated by TCRdb to about 2021). Regarding the study in general: Vaccine-arm donors were drawn from COV1001, a multicentre, randomized, double-blind, placebo-controlled phase I-IIa trial of Ad26.COV2.S in healthy adults. The TCR-sequenced set comprised around 30 samples: some 20 Ad26.COV2.S vaccine recipients, 5 placebo recipients and 8 SARS-CoV-2 convalescent individuals. Investigators remained blinded to trial group allocation during experiments and outcome assessment. Ad26.COV2.S was given intramuscularly at 5x10^10 or 1x10^11 viral particles, as a single shot or as two shots 56 days apart. Trial participants were randomized into five groups of five: low-dose or high-dose Ad26.COV2.S given once or twice, or placebo on both occasions. Sequencing of the TCRbeta repertoire served to evaluate the specificity and breadth of SARS-CoV-2-reactive T cell receptors following Ad26.COV2.S vaccination.

The full study reports these points: Non-spike TCR breadth was comparable between vaccine and placebo recipients, consistent with the vaccine containing only spike. The study was not powered for comparison of responses between vaccine doses or regimens. The authors noted that the TCR breadth and depth analyses may have underestimated total T cell responses. Ad26.COV2.S recipients had higher spike-specific TCR breadth than placebo recipients (P = 0.0014). Substantial breadth of spike-specific CD8+ and CD4+ T cell responses was reported after vaccination.

This clone was detected a few times. Its antigen remains unidentified. Per-base quality was not reported, and no clone a single base away is much larger than it. In the paper's terms, the treatment or condition label means: 15 to 20 received Ad26.COV2.S at low or high dose, single or two shots; five or six received placebo; per-sample allocation not given. For vaccine and placebo recipients, the sequenced repertoires came from samples collected on day 63 after the first injection. Cohort 1b enrolled roughly 25 adults aged 18-55 years at a single site in Boston, USA, between 29 July and 7 August 2020. Ad26.COV2.S was a replication-incompetent adenovirus type 26 vector that expressed a prefusion-stabilized SARS-CoV-2 spike protein derived from the original Wuhan strain. The immunoSEQ Assay was the method used to sequence TCRbeta CDR3 regions. After extraction, genomic DNA underwent amplification by bias-controlled multiplex PCR, followed by high-throughput sequencing. Concerning the study's data processing: To quantify the absolute abundance of each unique TCRbeta CDR3 region, sequences were collapsed and filtered. T cell fraction was estimated by normalizing TCRbeta template counts to usable DNA, which was measured by amplifying reference genes present in all nucleated cells. Repertoire TCRs were annotated as SARS-CoV-2-specific when V gene, CDR3 amino acid sequence and J gene were exactly matched to a known reactive TCR set. MIRA supplied the reference SARS-CoV-2 TCR set, which was filtered for enrichment in COVID-19-positive ImmuneCODE repertoires so that public or cross-reactive TCRs were removed. Based on the MIRA antigens, annotated TCRs were further analysed at the level of specific ORF or position within ORF. Breadth was defined as annotated unique rearrangements over total unique productive rearrangements; depth was the summed frequency of those rearrangements. Two-sided Wilcoxon rank-sum tests were used to compare TCR breadth between groups. As stored in TCRdb, this immuneACCESS dataset retains in-frame rearrangements with V and J assigned. A fraction of the clones does not appear; measured against another copy, unresolved V genes explain less than half of the discrepancy, and the remainder lacks a known reason. V, J and clone size are those of that table, while D and trimming were read from the DNA. This sample is represented by some 640,000 clones; around 92% of them were singletons. The ten largest account for roughly 1.5% of the sample.

The sequences come from peripheral blood, collected in a trial of Ad26.COV2.S vaccine versus placebo. This clonotype was obtained from a person between 18 and 59 years old who received the Ad26.COV2.S COVID-19 vaccine or a placebo.

CDR3 sequence: CATVGTDSSPLHF. The nucleotides read TGTGCCACCGTCGGGACCGACAGTTCACCCCTCCACTTT. The rearrangement combines TRBV10-3 with TRBJ1-6; the D segment could be TRBD1, given 5 matching bases. Counted from cysteine to phenylalanine, this CDR3 has 13 amino acids. The retained sequence is limited to the CDR3, 39 bases, with the frame set at the first base. The germline V gene encodes CDR1 ENHRY and CDR2 SYGVKD. A distance of 16 bases separates the germline ends of V and J, which lose 10 bases and 9 bases respectively.